The 30 T cell receptor beta chains listed next were all sequenced from one sample in a study of T cell repertoires in cytomegalovirus infection. A single record per CDR3 protein comes from TCRdb applying MiXCR to the reads. The sample lists 300,000 to 400,000 distinct CDR3 sequences; 25% to 35% were seen once. Which antigens these TCRs recognize remains unknown. The material was cultured PBMCs, obtained from culture after CMV antigen stimulation. The receptors stem from a human donor in good health (CMV status not recorded). Some clones in this sample may be carry-over from other donors' samples.

J is TRBJ1-2 and V is TRBV11-2; 7 bases line up with TRBD1. Germline CDR1 SGHAT, CDR2 FQNNGV. The length of the CDR3 is 18 residues. The trim removed 3 bases at V and 0 bases at J, leaving 13 bases unmatched. CDR3 sequence (DNA): TGTGCCAGCAGCTTTCCCTCCGGGACAGCAGACCCTAACTATGGCTACACCTTC. Its protein is CASSFPSGTADPNYGYTF.

This clonotype was seen a few times. V gene TRBV9 combines with J gene TRBJ1-2; D gene ambiguous. The V gene lost 2 bases and the J gene lost 10 bases, with 12 bases spanning the gap. The CDR3 length is 12 residues. Looked up from germline, CDR1 is SGDLS and CDR2 is YYNGEE. This CDR3 reads CASSVPMQAYTF. As DNA, the CDR3 is TGTGCCAGCAGCGTCCCCATGCAAGCCTACACCTTC.

The CDR3: CASSPTRQLNTEAFF. CDR3 bases: TGTGCCAGCAGTCCAACAAGACAGCTGAACACTGAAGCTTTCTTT. J is TRBJ1-1 and V is TRBV28; D might be TRBD1 (5 bases). This CDR3 is 15 amino acids long. Trimming cost V 5 bases and J 0 bases, with 13 bases left between them. Germline V lookup: CDR1 MDHEN, CDR2 SYDVKM. The variable domain in full, with the rest retrieved from reference TRBV28 and TRBJ1-1, is DVKVTQSSRYLVKRTGEKVFLECVQDMDHENMFWYRQDPGLGLRLIYFSYDVKMKEKGDIPEGYSVSREKKERFSLILESASTNQTSMYLCASSPTRQLNTEAFFGQGTRLTVV.

The rearrangement uses TRBV11-2 and TRBJ1-5; tentatively, D is TRBD1 (6 bases). Germline values: CDR1 SGHAT, CDR2 FQNNGV. Trimming removed 3 bases from V and 4 bases from J, with 10 bases in between. This CDR3 is 14 amino acids long. CDR3 sequence (DNA): TGTGCCAGCAGCTTCACAGGGATGAATCAGCCCCAGCATTTT. Translated, it gives CASSFTGMNQPQHF. Drawing the rest from reference TRBV11-2 and TRBJ1-5, the complete variable domain is EAGVAQSPRYKIIEKRQSVAFWCNPISGHATLYWYQQILGQGPKLLIQFQNNGVVDDSQLPKDRFSAERLKGVDSTLKIQPAKLEDSAVYLCASSFTGMNQPQHFGDGTRLSIL.

This chain links TRBV19 with TRBJ2-3; TRBD2 matches at 11 bases. CDR1 is LNHDA and CDR2 is SQIVND in the germline V gene (reference sequence). This CDR3 has 16 amino acids. Trimming took 6 bases from V and 0 from J; bases not matched to a gene: 5. CDR3 nucleotides: TGTGCCAGTAGCCTAGCGGGGGGTCTCAGCACAGATACGCAGTATTTT. It yields the protein CASSLAGGLSTDTQYF.

The chain recombines TRBV5-5 with TRBJ2-7, with 10 bases matching TRBD1. V shed 3 bases, J shed 4 bases, and the junction held 10 bases outside the gene matches. CDR1 is SGHKS and CDR2 is YYEKEE in the germline V gene (reference sequence). The CDR3 is 16 amino acids. The CDR3 reads CASSSFETGGAYEQYF. CDR3 DNA sequence: TGTGCCAGCAGCTCGTTCGAGACAGGGGGCGCATACGAGCAGTACTTC.

The CDR3 loop reads CASSQARYSYEQYF. The CDR3 DNA is TGCGCCAGCAGCCAAGCCCGTTATTCGTACGAGCAGTACTTC. The chain carries TRBV4-1 and TRBJ2-7; D ambiguous. There are 14 residues in the CDR3. V lost 1 base, J lost 4 bases, and 11 bases lay in between. Germline V gene data show CDR1 as MGHRA and CDR2 as YSYEKL.

This clonotype is a singleton in its sample. This chain links TRBV6-9 with TRBJ1-2; weak D call: TRBD1 (6 bases). Per the germline V gene, CDR1 is MNHGY and CDR2 is SVAAGI. V lost 1 base, J lost 1 base, and 28 bases lay in between. The CDR3 length is 21 residues. The CDR3 coding sequence is TGTGCCAGCAGTTATTATGGGCCCCAGCCTGGGGGGGGGCCCTGTAACTATGGCTACACCTTC. Amino acids: CASSYYGPQPGGGPCNYGYTF.

The gene calls are TRBV10-3 and TRBJ2-7; weak D call: TRBD2 (5 bases). This CDR3 is 13 amino acids long. Germline lookup yields CDR1 ENHRY and CDR2 SYGVKD. Deletions cut 2 bases from V and 2 bases from J, with 7 bases between. The CDR3 loop is CAISEHGAYEQYF. CDR3 nucleotide sequence: TGTGCCATCAGTGAGCACGGGGCCTACGAGCAGTACTTC.

The chain uses TRBV20-1 and TRBJ2-1; D unclear. The CDR3 is 15 residues long. V dropped 1 base and J dropped 4 bases, with 14 bases sitting between them. Germline V gene sequence: CDR1 DFQATT, CDR2 SNEGSKA (reference sequence). CDR3 loop: CSARVGKGTYNEQFF. The CDR3 DNA reads as TGCAGTGCTAGAGTGGGGAAGGGAACTTACAATGAGCAGTTCTTC.

This chain connects TRBV20-1 to TRBJ2-5, with 7 nucleotides matching TRBD2. V lost 3 bases to trimming and J lost 8 bases; unmatched junction nucleotides: 6. The germline CDR1 and CDR2 sequences are DFQATT and SNEGSKA (reference sequence). The length of the CDR3 is 12 residues. The CDR3 loop is CSASEGRDTQYF. The CDR3 bases are TGCAGTGCTAGTGAAGGGAGGGACACCCAGTACTTC.

CDR3 in amino acids: CSATPGRFNEKLFF. The CDR3 DNA sequence: TGCAGTGCTACACCGGGACGGTTTAATGAAAAACTGTTTTTT. This chain uses TRBV20-1 with TRBJ1-4, with a weak D call TRBD1 (5 bases). The CDR3 is 14 amino acids. From germline, CDR1 is DFQATT and CDR2 SNEGSKA (reference sequence). Trimming removed 4 bases at V and 4 bases at J, with 13 bases between.

V is TRBV19 and J is TRBJ2-3; 7 bases map to TRBD2. CDR3 length: 17 amino acids. Trimming at V came to 3 bases and at J to 6 bases, leaving 15 bases not matched to a gene. Germline assignment: CDR1 LNHDA and CDR2 SQIVND (reference sequence). Here the CDR3 reads CASSIGWASGSVDTQYF. For the CDR3, the DNA is TGTGCCAGTAGTATCGGTTGGGCTAGCGGCTCCGTGGATACGCAGTATTTT.

The chain carries TRBV29-1 and TRBJ1-1, with D hard to call. The germline CDR1 and CDR2 sequences are SQVTM and ANQGSEA. Trimming shortened V by 0 bases and J by 11 bases, and 13 bases separated the two germline ends. The CDR3 totals 12 residues. The CDR3 here is CSVEEGRGVAFF. CDR3 DNA sequence: TGCAGCGTTGAAGAAGGGCGGGGAGTGGCTTTCTTT.

The chain joins TRBV7-2 to TRBJ2-5, with 13 nucleotides matching TRBD2. Trimming cost V 5 bases and J 5 bases; bases outside gene matches: 2. CDR3 length equals 14 residues. CDR1 is SGHTA, CDR2 FQGNSA, per germline. The CDR3 sequence: CASSRGLAGETQYF. The CDR3 bases are TGTGCCAGCAGCCGGGGACTAGCGGGGGAGACCCAGTACTTC.

In this sample, this clonotype turned up a few times. The genes are TRBV6-5 and TRBJ2-3; TRBD1 aligns across 8 bases. V gave up 6 bases and J gave up 0 bases; unmatched junction bases: 14. Germline-derived CDR1 and CDR2 are MNHEY and SVGAGI. This CDR3 is built from 18 residues. CDR3: CASSYGHFRGLSTDTQYF. In nucleotides, the CDR3 is TGTGCCAGCAGCTATGGGCACTTCAGGGGGCTTAGCACAGATACGCAGTATTTT.

This clonotype occurred many times. V gene TRBV7-2 combines with J gene TRBJ2-4; no definite D call. V lost 2 bases and J lost 0, with 11 bases in between. CDR1 and CDR2 from the germline V gene are SGHTA and FQGNSA. This CDR3 contains 16 residues. This chain's CDR3 is CASSLTANQAKNIQYF. The CDR3, as DNA: TGTGCCAGCAGCTTAACCGCGAATCAAGCCAAAAACATTCAGTACTTC.

V is TRBV7-3 and J is TRBJ2-2; 10 nucleotides match TRBD2. Germline lookup yields CDR1 SGHTA and CDR2 FQGTGA. The CDR3 consists of 15 residues. V was clipped by 5 bases and J by 6 bases; unmatched bases: 6. The CDR3 DNA is TGTGCCAGCAGCCCTAAGCGGGAGGGCCCCGGGGAGCTGTTTTTT. Protein sequence: CASSPKREGPGELFF.

A few counts support this clonotype. The J gene is TRBJ1-6, the V gene TRBV4-1, with D possibly being TRBD1 (5 bases). The V end was cut by 0 bases, the J end by 13 bases, with 10 bases between. The CDR3 is 13 residues long. Germline V lookup: CDR1 MGHRA, CDR2 YSYEKL. The CDR3 spells CASSQENRPPLHF. In nucleotides, the CDR3 is TGCGCCAGCAGCCAAGAAAACAGGCCCCCCCTCCACTTT.

The chain carries TRBV24-1 and TRBJ2-1; 14 bases align to TRBD2. This CDR3 spans 17 amino acids. Germline CDR1 and CDR2: KGHDR and SFDVKD. V lost 4 bases and J lost 2; bases outside the gene matches: 3. The CDR3 protein is CATSESTSGGAYNEQFF. The CDR3 DNA is TGTGCCACCAGTGAATCGACTAGCGGGGGGGCCTACAATGAGCAGTTCTTC.

This chain joins TRBV30 and TRBJ2-5; D possibly corresponds to TRBD1 (6 bases). V was shortened by 4 bases and J by 0 bases, with 9 bases between the two germline ends. Per the germline V gene, CDR1 is GTSNPN and CDR2 is SVGIG (reference sequence). The CDR3 sequence is 13 residues long. This CDR3 reads CAWTQGNQETQYF. The CDR3, as DNA: TGTGCCTGGACTCAGGGGAACCAAGAGACCCAGTACTTC.

The chain uses TRBV19 and TRBJ1-1, with D perhaps matching TRBD1 (5 bases). With 3 bases removed from V and 1 base from J, the gap between germline ends came to 12 bases. The CDR3 totals 15 residues. The germline CDR1 and CDR2 sequences are LNHDA and SQIVND (reference sequence). CDR3 amino acids: CASSMSGTPNTEAFF. In DNA form, the CDR3 reads TGTGCCAGTAGTATGTCAGGGACCCCGAACACTGAAGCTTTCTTT.

V gene TRBV27 combines with J gene TRBJ1-5; the D gene is possibly TRBD1 (5 bases). CDR3 length: 13 residues. Germline V gene lookup returns CDR1 MNHEY and CDR2 SMNVEV (reference sequence). Trimming left V 2 bases short and J 11 bases short, with 13 bases between. The CDR3 DNA sequence: TGTGCCAGCAGTTTAGAAAGAGGGGCGACCCAGCATTTT. Its translation: CASSLERGATQHF.

The rearrangement links TRBV6-2 or TRBV6-3 to TRBJ1-1; D is unresolved. The CDR3 length is 13 residues. V lost 2 bases to trimming and J lost 1 base, with 5 bases between them. The germline CDR1 and CDR2 sequences are MNHEY and SVGEGT. CDR3 sequence reads: CASSYAGNTEAFF. Written as DNA, the CDR3 is TGTGCCAGCAGTTACGCCGGGAACACTGAAGCTTTCTTT.

There are a few counts of this clonotype. The chain recombines TRBV12-3 or TRBV12-4 with TRBJ1-1, with D maybe TRBD1 (6 bases). There are 14 residues in the CDR3. V dropped 6 bases and J dropped 1 base, with 12 bases sitting between them. The CDR3 sequence is CASSRGTSNTEAFF. CDR3 DNA sequence: TGTGCCAGCAGCAGGGGTACCTCGAACACTGAAGCTTTCTTT.

V gene TRBV15 combines with J gene TRBJ2-3; D possibly corresponds to TRBD2 (7 bases). CDR1 and CDR2 from the germline V gene are LNHNV and YYDKDF (reference sequence). This CDR3 spans 16 amino acids. Trimming stripped 5 bases from V and 4 bases from J, with 19 bases between. The CDR3 DNA reads as TGTGCCACCAGCTCTCGATCGGGGGGCCAGTCAGATACGCAGTATTTT. This encodes CATSSRSGGQSDTQYF.

The chain combines TRBV28 with TRBJ2-7, with D uncertain. CDR1 is MDHEN, CDR2 SYDVKM, per germline. The CDR3 extends over 12 amino acids. Trimming pared 6 bases from V and 1 base from J, leaving 7 bases between. CDR3 protein: CASSRRSYEQYF. The DNA of the CDR3 is TGTGCCAGCAGCCGTCGATCCTACGAGCAGTACTTC.

This rearrangement joins TRBV27 to TRBJ2-7, with D possibly being TRBD1 or TRBD2 (6 bases each). V was pared by 8 bases and J by 3 bases, with 17 bases between. CDR3 size: 14 residues. The germline CDR1 and CDR2 sequences are MNHEY and SMNVEV (reference sequence). CDR3 sequence: CASGKRRDNYEQYF. In nucleotides, the CDR3 is TGTGCCAGCGGAAAGAGGCGGGACAACTACGAGCAGTACTTC.

The rearrangement uses TRBV24-1 and TRBJ2-3; D uncertain. V was cut by 9 bases and J by 6 bases, with 15 bases left in between. The CDR3 loop spans 13 amino acids. Per the germline V gene, CDR1 is KGHDR and CDR2 is SFDVKD. CDR3 DNA sequence: TGTGCCACCTGCGCGACAAATTCCGATACGCAGTATTTT. Translating it yields CATCATNSDTQYF.

This chain connects TRBV7-6 to TRBJ1-1; D ambiguous. From germline, CDR1 is SGHVS and CDR2 FNYEAQ. V lost 4 bases and J 1 base, leaving 19 bases between the germline ends. The CDR3 totals 17 residues. The CDR3 protein is CASSYHSEPVGNTEAFF. The CDR3 region has the DNA TGTGCCAGCAGCTACCACTCCGAGCCCGTAGGGAACACTGAAGCTTTCTTT.